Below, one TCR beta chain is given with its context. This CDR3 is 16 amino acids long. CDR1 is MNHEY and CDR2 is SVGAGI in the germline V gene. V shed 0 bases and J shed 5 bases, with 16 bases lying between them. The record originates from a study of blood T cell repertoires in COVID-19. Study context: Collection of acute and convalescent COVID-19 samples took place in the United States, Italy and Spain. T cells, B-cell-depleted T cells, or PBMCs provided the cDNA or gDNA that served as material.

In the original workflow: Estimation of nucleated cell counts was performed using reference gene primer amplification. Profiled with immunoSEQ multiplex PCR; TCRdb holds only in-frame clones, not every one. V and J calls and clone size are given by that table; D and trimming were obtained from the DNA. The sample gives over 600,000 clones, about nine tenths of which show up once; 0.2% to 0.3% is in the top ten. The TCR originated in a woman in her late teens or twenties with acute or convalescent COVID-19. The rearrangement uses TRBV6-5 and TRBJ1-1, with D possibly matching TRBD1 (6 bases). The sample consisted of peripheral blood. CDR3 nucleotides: TGTGCCAGCAGTTACTCGGGGGCAGGGGTTTATACTGAAGCTTTCTTT. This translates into CASSYSGAGVYTEAFF.